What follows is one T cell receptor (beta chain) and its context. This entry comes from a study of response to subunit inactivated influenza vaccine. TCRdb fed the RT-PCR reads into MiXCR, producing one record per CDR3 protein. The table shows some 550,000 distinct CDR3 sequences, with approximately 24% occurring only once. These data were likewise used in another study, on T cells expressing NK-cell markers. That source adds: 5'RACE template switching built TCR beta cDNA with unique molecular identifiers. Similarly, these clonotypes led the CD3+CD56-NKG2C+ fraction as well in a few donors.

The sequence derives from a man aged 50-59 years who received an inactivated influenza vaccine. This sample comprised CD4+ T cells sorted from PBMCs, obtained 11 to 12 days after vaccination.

The CDR3 DNA sequence: TGTGCCAGCAGCCCCGGACAGGGGGCTGCAGCTTTCTTT. Its translation: CASSPGQGAAAFF. This chain uses TRBV7-2 with TRBJ1-1; 11 bases line up with TRBD1. Germline values: CDR1 SGHTA, CDR2 FQGNSA. This CDR3 region has 13 residues. V was pared by 5 bases and J by 10 bases, with 6 bases of the junction left unmatched.